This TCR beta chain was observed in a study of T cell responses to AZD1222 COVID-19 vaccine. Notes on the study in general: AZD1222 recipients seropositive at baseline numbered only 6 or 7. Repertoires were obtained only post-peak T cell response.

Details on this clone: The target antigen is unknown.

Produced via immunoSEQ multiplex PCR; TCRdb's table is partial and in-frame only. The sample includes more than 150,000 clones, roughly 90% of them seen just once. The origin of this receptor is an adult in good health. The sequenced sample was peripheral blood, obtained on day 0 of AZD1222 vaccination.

CDR3 nucleotide sequence: TGCGCCAGCAGTGAGTCGCCCGGTGGGGATGGCTACACCTTC. It is translated as CASSESPGGDGYTF. This chain joins TRBV10-1 and TRBJ1-2; D remains unclear. In germline, CDR1 is WNHNN, CDR2 SYGVQD (reference sequence). CDR3 length equals 14 residues. V lost 0 bases to trimming and J lost 6 bases, with 11 bases between them.